This record looks at one T cell receptor (beta chain) sequence and its context. Generated by immunoSEQ multiplex PCR, the TCRdb table keeps only in-frame clones and is missing some. The data contain about 110,000 clones, roughly nine tenths of them singletons. This entry comes from a study of T cell responses to AZD1222 COVID-19 vaccine. V shed 3 bases and J 2 bases; nucleotides not matched to a gene: 4. Germline CDR1 is SGHRS and CDR2 is YFSETQ. The CDR3 consists of 14 residues. The chain joins TRBV5-1 to TRBJ1-2; TRBD1 agrees at 7 bases. The TCR originated in an adult in good health. Sequencing used peripheral blood, obtained on day 0 of AZD1222 vaccination. CDR3 nucleotide sequence: TGCGCCAGCAGCTCAGCGGGACAGAACTATGGCTACACCTTC. It encodes CASSSAGQNYGYTF.